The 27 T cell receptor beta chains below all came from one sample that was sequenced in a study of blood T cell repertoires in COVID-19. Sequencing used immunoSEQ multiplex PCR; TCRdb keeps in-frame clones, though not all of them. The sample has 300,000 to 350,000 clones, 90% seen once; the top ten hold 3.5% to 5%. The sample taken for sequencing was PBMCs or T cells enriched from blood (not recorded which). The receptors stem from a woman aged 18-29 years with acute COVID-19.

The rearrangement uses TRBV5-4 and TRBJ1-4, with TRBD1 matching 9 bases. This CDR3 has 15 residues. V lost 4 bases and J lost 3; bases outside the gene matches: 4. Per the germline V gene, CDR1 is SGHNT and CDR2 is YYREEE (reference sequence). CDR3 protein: CASSQQGASNEKLFF. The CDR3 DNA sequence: TGTGCCAGCAGCCAACAGGGGGCCTCTAATGAAAAACTGTTTTTT. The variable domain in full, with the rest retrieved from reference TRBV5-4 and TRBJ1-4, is ETGVTQSPTHLIKTRGQQVTLRCSSQSGHNTVSWYQQALGQGPQFIFQYYREEENGRGNFPPRFSGLQFPNYSSELNVNALELDDSALYLCASSQQGASNEKLFFGSGTQLSVL.

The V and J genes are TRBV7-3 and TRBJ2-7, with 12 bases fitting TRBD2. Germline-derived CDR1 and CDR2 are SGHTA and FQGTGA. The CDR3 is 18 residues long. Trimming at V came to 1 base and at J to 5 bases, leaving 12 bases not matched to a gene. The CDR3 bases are TGTGCCAGCAGCTTAAACCCTCAACTAGCGGGAGGATTCAACGAGCAGTACTTC. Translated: CASSLNPQLAGGFNEQYF.

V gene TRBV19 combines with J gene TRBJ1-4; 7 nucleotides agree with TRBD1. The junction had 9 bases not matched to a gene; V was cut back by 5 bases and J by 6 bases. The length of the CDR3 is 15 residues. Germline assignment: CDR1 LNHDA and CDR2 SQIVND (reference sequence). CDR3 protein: CASSSSDRVDEKLFF. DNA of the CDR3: TGTGCCAGTAGTTCATCAGACAGGGTGGATGAAAAACTGTTTTTT. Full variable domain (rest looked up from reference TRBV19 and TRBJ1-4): DGGITQSPKYLFRKEGQNVTLSCEQNLNHDAMYWYRQDPGQGLRLIYYSQIVNDFQKGDIAEGYSVSREKKESFPLTVTSAQKNPTAFYLCASSSSDRVDEKLFFGSGTQLSVL.

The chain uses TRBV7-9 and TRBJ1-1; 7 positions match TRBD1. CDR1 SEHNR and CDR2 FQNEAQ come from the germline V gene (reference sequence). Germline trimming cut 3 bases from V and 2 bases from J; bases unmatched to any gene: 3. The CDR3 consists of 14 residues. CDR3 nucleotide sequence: TGTGCCAGCAGCTTTGAGGGGGCCAACACTGAAGCTTTCTTT. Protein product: CASSFEGANTEAFF.

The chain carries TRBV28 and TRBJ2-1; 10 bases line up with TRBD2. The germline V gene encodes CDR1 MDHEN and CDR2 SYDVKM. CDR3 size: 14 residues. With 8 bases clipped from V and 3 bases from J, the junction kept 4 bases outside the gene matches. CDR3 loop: CASRASGSYNEQFF. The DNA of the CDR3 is TGTGCCAGCCGGGCTAGCGGGAGCTACAATGAGCAGTTCTTC.

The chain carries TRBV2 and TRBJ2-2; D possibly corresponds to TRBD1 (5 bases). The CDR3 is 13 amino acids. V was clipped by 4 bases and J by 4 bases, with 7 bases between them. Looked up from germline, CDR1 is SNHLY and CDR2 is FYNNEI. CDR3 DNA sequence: TGTGCCAGCAGTGTCAGGGTCACCGGGGAGCTGTTTTTT. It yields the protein CASSVRVTGELFF.

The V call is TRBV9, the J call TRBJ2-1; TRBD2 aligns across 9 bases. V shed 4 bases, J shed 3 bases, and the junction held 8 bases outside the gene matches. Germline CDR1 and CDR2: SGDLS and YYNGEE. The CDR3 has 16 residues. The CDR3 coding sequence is TGTGCCAGCAGCACACCGCGGGGGGGACTCTACAATGAGCAGTTCTTC. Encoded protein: CASSTPRGGLYNEQFF.

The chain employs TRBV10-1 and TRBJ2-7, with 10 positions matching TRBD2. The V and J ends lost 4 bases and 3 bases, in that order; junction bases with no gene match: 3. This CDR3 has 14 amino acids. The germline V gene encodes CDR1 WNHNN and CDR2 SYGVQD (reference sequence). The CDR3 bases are TGCGCCAGCAGTGCGGGGACTAGCGACTACGAGCAGTACTTC. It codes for CASSAGTSDYEQYF.

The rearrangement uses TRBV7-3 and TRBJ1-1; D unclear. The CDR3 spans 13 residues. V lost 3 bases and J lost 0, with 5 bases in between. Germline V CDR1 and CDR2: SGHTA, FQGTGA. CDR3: CASSFSLNTEAFF. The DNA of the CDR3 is TGTGCCAGCAGCTTTTCTTTGAACACTGAAGCTTTCTTT.

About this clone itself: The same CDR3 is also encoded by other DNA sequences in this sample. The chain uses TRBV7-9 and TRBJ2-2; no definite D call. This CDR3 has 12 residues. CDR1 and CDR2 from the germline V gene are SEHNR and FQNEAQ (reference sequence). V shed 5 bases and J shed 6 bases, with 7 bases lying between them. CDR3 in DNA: TGTGCCAGCAGCCCCGGTTCCGGGGAGCTGTTTTTT. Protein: CASSPGSGELFF.

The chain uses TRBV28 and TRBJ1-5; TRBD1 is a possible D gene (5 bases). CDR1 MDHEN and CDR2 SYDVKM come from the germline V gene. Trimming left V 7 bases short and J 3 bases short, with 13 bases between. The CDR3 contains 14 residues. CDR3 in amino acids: CASTPAGINQPQHF. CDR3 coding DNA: TGTGCCAGCACCCCTGCAGGGATCAATCAGCCCCAGCATTTT.

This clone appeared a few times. For the CDR3, the DNA is TGCGCCAGCAGCTGGCGGCCGGCGGAAAATGAGCAGTTCTTC. Encoded protein: CASSWRPAENEQFF. The V gene is TRBV5-1, the J gene TRBJ2-1; D not resolved. Germline CDR1 is SGHRS and CDR2 is YFSETQ. The V end was cut by 3 bases, the J end by 7 bases, with 14 bases between. This CDR3 region has 14 residues.

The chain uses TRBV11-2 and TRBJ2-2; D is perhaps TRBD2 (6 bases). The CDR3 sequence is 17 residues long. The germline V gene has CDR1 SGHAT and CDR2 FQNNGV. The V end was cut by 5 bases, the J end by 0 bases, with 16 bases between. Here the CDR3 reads CASSPLDAGSNTGELFF. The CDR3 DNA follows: TGTGCCAGCAGCCCCCTGGATGCGGGATCGAACACCGGGGAGCTGTTTTTT.

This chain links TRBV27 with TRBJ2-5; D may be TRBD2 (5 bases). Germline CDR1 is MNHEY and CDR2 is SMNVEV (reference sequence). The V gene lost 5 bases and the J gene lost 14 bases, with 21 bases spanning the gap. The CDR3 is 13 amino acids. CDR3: CASSPWTDSAPYF. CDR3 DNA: TGTGCCAGCAGTCCATGGACGGACTCGGCCCCCTACTTC.

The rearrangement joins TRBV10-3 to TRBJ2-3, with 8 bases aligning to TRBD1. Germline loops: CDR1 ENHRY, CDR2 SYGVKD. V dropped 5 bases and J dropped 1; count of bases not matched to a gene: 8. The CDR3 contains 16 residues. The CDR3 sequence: CAISNDRGLGTDTQYF. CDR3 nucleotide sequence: TGTGCCATCAGTAACGACAGGGGCCTCGGCACAGATACGCAGTATTTT.

In DNA, the CDR3 is TGTGCCAGCAGCCCGGACAGGGTGAATGAGCAGTTCTTC. Encoded protein: CASSPDRVNEQFF. The V gene is TRBV7-3, the J gene TRBJ2-1; 8 bases are shared with TRBD1. The CDR3 has 13 residues. V shed 5 bases and J 7 bases; nucleotides not matched to a gene: 4. In germline, CDR1 is SGHTA, CDR2 FQGTGA.

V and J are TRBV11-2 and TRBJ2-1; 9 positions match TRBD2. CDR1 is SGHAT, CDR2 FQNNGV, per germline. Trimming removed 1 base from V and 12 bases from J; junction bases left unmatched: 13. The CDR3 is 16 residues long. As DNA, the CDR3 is TGTGCCAGCAGCTTAGCCGGTGGTAGCGGGAGTTTACCGCAGTTCTTC. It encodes CASSLAGGSGSLPQFF.

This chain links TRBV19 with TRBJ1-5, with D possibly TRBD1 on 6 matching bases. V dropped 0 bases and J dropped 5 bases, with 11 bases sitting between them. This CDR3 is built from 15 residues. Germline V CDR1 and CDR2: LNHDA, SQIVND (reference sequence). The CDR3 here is CASSIETGYYQPQHF. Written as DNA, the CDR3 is TGTGCCAGTAGTATAGAGACAGGATATTATCAGCCCCAGCATTTT.

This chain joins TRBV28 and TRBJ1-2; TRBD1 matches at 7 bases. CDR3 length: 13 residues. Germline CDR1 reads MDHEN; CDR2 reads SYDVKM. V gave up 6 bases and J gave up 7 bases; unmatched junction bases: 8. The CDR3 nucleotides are TGTGCCAGCAGCAGTGGACAGGAGGCTGGCTACACCTTC. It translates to CASSSGQEAGYTF.

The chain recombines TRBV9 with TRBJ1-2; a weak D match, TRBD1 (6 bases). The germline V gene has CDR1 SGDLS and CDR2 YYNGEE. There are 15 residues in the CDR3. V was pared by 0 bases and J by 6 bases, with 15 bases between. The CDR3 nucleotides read TGTGCCAGCAGCGTAGCTACGGCAGGGGTGGATGGCTACACCTTC. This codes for CASSVATAGVDGYTF.

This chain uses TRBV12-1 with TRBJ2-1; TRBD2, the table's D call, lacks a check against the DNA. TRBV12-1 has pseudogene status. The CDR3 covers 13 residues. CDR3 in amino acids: CASSPGLGEEKFF. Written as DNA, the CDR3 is TGTGCCAGCAGCCCGGGACTAGGCGAGGAGAAGTTCTTC.

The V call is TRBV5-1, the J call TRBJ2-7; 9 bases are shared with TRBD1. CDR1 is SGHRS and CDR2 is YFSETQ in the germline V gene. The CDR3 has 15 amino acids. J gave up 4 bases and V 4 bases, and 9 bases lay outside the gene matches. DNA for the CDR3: TGCGCCAGCAGCCTTATCACAGGGGGCGTTTACGAGCAGTACTTC. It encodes CASSLITGGVYEQYF.

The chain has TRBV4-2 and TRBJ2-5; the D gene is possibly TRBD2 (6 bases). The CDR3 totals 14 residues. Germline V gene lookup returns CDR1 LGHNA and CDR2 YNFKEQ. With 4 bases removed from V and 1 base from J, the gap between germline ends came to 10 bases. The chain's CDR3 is CASSRGEPQETQYF. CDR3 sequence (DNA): TGTGCCAGCAGCCGGGGGGAGCCCCAAGAGACCCAGTACTTC.

The CDR3 DNA is TGTGCCAGCAGCGTACCCTCGGACAGGGTTGGGGCCAACGTCCTGACTTTC. Translation: CASSVPSDRVGANVLTF. V gene TRBV9 combines with J gene TRBJ2-6; the match to TRBD1 covers 8 bases. Germline values: CDR1 SGDLS, CDR2 YYNGEE. Germline trimming cut 1 base from V and 3 bases from J; bases unmatched to any gene: 6. The CDR3 is 17 amino acids.

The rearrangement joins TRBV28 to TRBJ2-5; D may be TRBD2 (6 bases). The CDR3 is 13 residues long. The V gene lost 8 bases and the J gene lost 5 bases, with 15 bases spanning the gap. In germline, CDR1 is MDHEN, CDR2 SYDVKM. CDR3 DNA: TGTGCCAGCCGGAGCGGGTCTACGGAGACCCAGTACTTC. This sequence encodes CASRSGSTETQYF.

CDR3 sequence (DNA): TGTGCCAGCAGCAGGACAGGGGGTAACTATGGCTACACCTTC. Its translation is CASSRTGGNYGYTF. The chain couples TRBV6-2 or TRBV6-3 to TRBJ1-2; TRBD1 matches 10 bases. Germline assignment: CDR1 MNHEY and CDR2 SVGEGT. The length of the CDR3 is 14 residues. With V trimmed by 6 bases and J by 1 base, 2 bases remained unmatched.

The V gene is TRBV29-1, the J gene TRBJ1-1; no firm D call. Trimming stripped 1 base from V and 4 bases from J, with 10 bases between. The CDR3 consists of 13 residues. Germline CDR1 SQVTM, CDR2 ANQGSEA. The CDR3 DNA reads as TGCAGCGTTGAAGTGGGCTTCGGCACTGAAGCTTTCTTT. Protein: CSVEVGFGTEAFF.